These T cell receptor beta chains were read from a single sample in a study of human T cells and chemical hapten exposure. TCRdb reanalysed the RACE reads using MiXCR and keeps one entry per CDR3 protein. The top ten hold approximately 6.7% of the sample, which has tens of thousands of distinct CDR3 sequences, 3% to 3.5% seen once. Sequencing used whole blood, obtained in connection with sensitization to the hapten diphenylcyclopropenone (DPC). These TCRs come from a man between 35 and 55 years old with alopecia areata. Some clones in this sample may be carry-over from other donors' samples. The conserved cysteine and the conserved F or W are not part of the CDR3 here. Fields, in order: clone size, V gene, J gene, CDR3 protein. Size tells how often a clone was seen (once, few, many) or the class of an expanded clone, and some rows leave it out.

many	TRBV20-1	TRBJ2-3	SASLAGGITDTQY
many	TRBV24-1	TRBJ2-1	ATSRRERAYNEQF
few	TRBV28	TRBJ2-3	ASSFRTSGDRDTQY
many	TRBV12-3/TRBV12-4	TRBJ2-1	ASSAAGGRVQF
-	TRBV7-9	TRBJ2-2	ASSLFTGELF
few	TRBV10-1	TRBJ2-4	ASSSGVAKNIQY
-	TRBV20-1	TRBJ2-7	SARGLLTGRESEQY
many	TRBV5-4	TRBJ2-5	ASSLVGREEETQY
many	TRBV20-1	TRBJ1-5	SARDWRLGTTGPDQPQH
few	TRBV3-1	TRBJ2-2	ASRHGLNTGELF
many	TRBV18	TRBJ2-6	ASSAVGGANVLT
many	TRBV25-1	TRBJ2-1	ASSGGTSGRGREQF
many	TRBV7-2	TRBJ1-6	ASSPDDFYNSPLH
many	TRBV5-5	TRBJ2-3	ASSGVPLAGTDTQY
few	TRBV28	TRBJ2-5	ASWTWQETQY
many	TRBV20-1	TRBJ1-2	SASPVGGSGYT
many	TRBV6-2/TRBV6-3	TRBJ1-5	ASSTRTGRQGNQPQH
many	TRBV28	TRBJ2-1	ASSFQRDSSYNEQF
many	TRBV12-3/TRBV12-4	TRBJ1-1	ASSPRTGGTEAF
many	TRBV6-1	TRBJ1-1	ASSETRNTEAF
many	TRBV9	TRBJ2-3	ASSVDGLGSDTQY
many	TRBV10-3	TRBJ2-5	AISSRQELQETQY
many	TRBV7-2	TRBJ2-1	ASRGGGNEQF
few	TRBV11-2	TRBJ2-2	ASSLRGSNTGELF
many	TRBV27	TRBJ2-3	ASSQTSTDTQY
many	TRBV5-6	TRBJ1-5	ASSRWGFTGTGGNQPQH
many	TRBV5-1	TRBJ2-2	ASSLGGVGTGELF
many	TRBV6-6	TRBJ2-7	ASSYPPGAVYEQY
many	TRBV20-1	TRBJ2-1	SARVAGANYNEQF
many	TRBV9	TRBJ2-7	ASSPLGTSGSYEQY
many	TRBV20-1	TRBJ1-4	SARSRTGRNEKLF
many	TRBV27	TRBJ2-1	ASSLQGANEQF
many	TRBV7-8	TRBJ2-7	ASSLAWDSGRPSSYEQY
many	TRBV7-9	TRBJ2-7	ASSLILGTGPSYEQY
many	TRBV20-1	TRBJ2-7	SARDRGTVSYEQY
many	TRBV12-3/TRBV12-4	TRBJ1-5	ASSFWTGGNSNQPQH
many	TRBV7-3	TRBJ2-3	ASSLGQGYTDTQY
many	TRBV27	TRBJ1-2	ASSREGRSSHGYT
many	TRBV18	TRBJ2-5	ASSLPVRETQY